The rows below give T cell receptor beta chains drawn from one sample of a study of T cell responses to AZD1222 COVID-19 vaccine. Clones were sequenced by immunoSEQ multiplex PCR, and TCRdb holds only the in-frame ones, with some missing. The sample has 180,000 or so clones; under 95% are singletons. The starting material was peripheral blood, obtained 28 days after the second AZD1222 dose. The receptor set was obtained from an adult who received the AZD1222 COVID-19 vaccine. Both conserved end residues are part of each CDR3. The D gene is left open where the match is weak. Part of the rows lack a size; the others show once, few, many or a class for expanded clones.

>NA|TRBV4-1|TRBJ1-4|NA
TGCGCCAGCAGCCAAGCCCTACCAGAAAAACTGTTTTTT
CASSQALPEKLFF
>NA|TRBV6-5|TRBJ2-3|NA
TGTGCCAGCAACGGAGCTTACACAGATACGCAGTATTTT
CASNGAYTDTQYF
>TRBD1|TRBV7-9|TRBJ1-2|once
TGTGCCAGCAGCTTAGGGGACAGGGTAAATGGCTACACCTTC
CASSLGDRVNGYTF
>NA|TRBV3-1/TRBV3-2|TRBJ2-5|NA
TGTGCCAGCAGACTACAGGGAAGAGAGACCCAGTACTTC
CASRLQGRETQYF
>NA|TRBV7-2|TRBJ1-3|NA
TGTGCCAGCAGCTTAGCCGCGGGGGCAAGGTCCGGTAGCACCATATATTTT
CASSLAAGARSGSTIYF
>TRBD1|TRBV3-1/TRBV3-2|TRBJ2-7|NA
TGTGCCAGCAGCGGCGGGACAGGGGCCTACGAGCAGTACTTC
CASSGGTGAYEQYF
>NA|TRBV5-6|TRBJ1-4|once
TGTGCCAGCAGCCTGTCTGGGCTCACTAATGAAAAACTGTTTTTT
CASSLSGLTNEKLFF
>NA|TRBV5-1|TRBJ1-1|NA
TGCGCCAGCAACCGGGACGGGGGGAACACTGAAGCTTTCTTT
CASNRDGGNTEAFF
>NA|TRBV2|TRBJ1-6|NA
TGTGCCAGCAGCCCAGACTTTGAGGGCATGAATTCACCCCTCCACTTT
CASSPDFEGMNSPLHF
>NA|TRBV5-1|TRBJ1-3|NA
TGCGCCAGCAGCTTGAAGGAAGCACAGGGAAACACCATATATTTT
CASSLKEAQGNTIYF
>NA|TRBV4-1|TRBJ2-4|NA
TGCGCCAGCAGCCAAGCGGGGGTCCACGGGGACATTCAGTACTTC
CASSQAGVHGDIQYF
>NA|TRBV9|TRBJ1-1|NA
TGTGCCAGCAGCTTTGGTCCGAACACTGAAGCTTTCTTT
CASSFGPNTEAFF
>NA|TRBV19|TRBJ1-2|NA
TGTGCCAGTAGCTTACAGGGATTCTATGGCTACACCTTC
CASSLQGFYGYTF
>NA|TRBV4-1|TRBJ1-2|NA
TGCGCCAGCAGCCAAGATCCGAGTCCCTTCTATGGCTACACCTTC
CASSQDPSPFYGYTF
>NA|TRBV7-9|TRBJ2-2|NA
TGTGCCAGCAGCCCCTGGCGTGACACCGGGGAGCTGTTTTTT
CASSPWRDTGELFF
>NA|TRBV27|TRBJ2-6|NA
TGTGCCAGCTCCCCCGCGGGTTTCTCTGGGGCCAACGTCCTGACTTTC
CASSPAGFSGANVLTF
>NA|TRBV29-1|TRBJ2-5|NA
TGCAGCGGGCTGCGGAGCGCTGGGGAGACCCAGTACTTC
CSGLRSAGETQYF
>NA|TRBV3-1/TRBV3-2|TRBJ1-2|NA
TGTGCCAGCAGCCACATCCGGACCGCTAACTATGGCTACACCTTC
CASSHIRTANYGYTF
>TRBD1|TRBV9|TRBJ2-7|NA
TGTGCCAGCAGCGGTCTCGGGACAGGGCACCAGCAGTACTTC
CASSGLGTGHQQYF
>NA|TRBV27|TRBJ2-7|NA
TGTGCCAGCAGTTATCGGGACACCTCCTACGAGCAGTACTTC
CASSYRDTSYEQYF
>NA|TRBV4-3|TRBJ2-7|NA
TGCGCCAGCAGCTACTACCCCGAATCCTACGAGCAGTACTTC
CASSYYPESYEQYF
>NA|TRBV5-1|TRBJ1-1|NA
TGCGCCAGCTCAATTCTAGCGGACATGAACACTGAAGCTTTCTTT
CASSILADMNTEAFF
>NA|TRBV6-5|TRBJ1-6|NA
TGTGCCAGCAGTTACAGGGGGAATAATTCACCCCTCCACTTT
CASSYRGNNSPLHF
>NA|TRBV19|TRBJ1-1|NA
TGTGCCAGTAGTTCCCAAACCGGCACTGAAGCTTTCTTT
CASSSQTGTEAFF
>NA|TRBV7-9|TRBJ2-3|NA
TGTGCCAGCAGAACAGATACGCAGTATTTT
CASRTDTQYF
>TRBD1|TRBV4-3|TRBJ1-3|NA
TGCGCCAGCAGCCAAGGTTTAACAGGGGCTGGAAACACCATATATTTT
CASSQGLTGAGNTIYF
>TRBD1|TRBV18|TRBJ1-5|NA
TGTGCCAGCTCACCACTTGGCCCACAGGGGAGTCAGCCCCAGCATTTT
CASSPLGPQGSQPQHF
>NA|TRBV19|TRBJ1-5|NA
TGTGCCAGTAGTATTAAATGGCAGCCCCAGCATTTT
CASSIKWQPQHF
>NA|TRBV30|TRBJ1-5|NA
TGTGCCTGGAGTGTTTACTTATCCAATCAGCCCCAGCATTTT
CAWSVYLSNQPQHF
>NA|TRBV11-2|TRBJ1-1|NA
TGTGCCAGCAGCTTCGTGGTGGGGGGGGCTGAAGCTTTCTTT
CASSFVVGGAEAFF
>TRBD2|TRBV14|TRBJ2-5|NA
TGTGCCAGCAGCCGGGGAGGGCAGACCCAGTACTTC
CASSRGGQTQYF
>TRBD2|TRBV7-2|TRBJ2-7|NA
TGTGCCAGCAGCTTAGGCTGGACTAGACACGAGCAGTACTTC
CASSLGWTRHEQYF
>NA|TRBV2|TRBJ1-2|once
TGTGCCAGCAGTGGACAGGACTACTATGGCTACACCTTC
CASSGQDYYGYTF
>NA|TRBV29-1|TRBJ1-4|NA
TGCAGCGTTGTTCCACGAGCAACTAATGAAAAACTGTTTTTT
CSVVPRATNEKLFF
>NA|TRBV27|TRBJ1-2|once
TGTGCCAGCAGTTTGGACAGTAACTATGGCTACACCTTC
CASSLDSNYGYTF
>NA|TRBV24-1|TRBJ2-5|NA
TGTGCCACCAGTGAGGCCCCTCGGGAGACCCAGTACTTC
CATSEAPRETQYF
>TRBD1|TRBV15|TRBJ1-2|NA
TGTGCCACCAGCAGAGTTAGGGACAGCTTCTATGGCTACACCTTC
CATSRVRDSFYGYTF
>NA|TRBV7-9|TRBJ1-5|few
TGTGCCAGCAGCTTAGAAGGGTATCAGCCCCAGCATTTT
CASSLEGYQPQHF
>TRBD2|TRBV7-3|TRBJ2-5|NA
TGTGCCAGCAGCGACCCTAGCGGGGTTGGGACCCAGTACTTC
CASSDPSGVGTQYF
>NA|TRBV11-2|TRBJ1-1|NA
TGTGCCAGCAGCTTAAATCCGGGTGGGATTGAAGCTTTCTTT
CASSLNPGGIEAFF
>TRBD1|TRBV19|TRBJ1-5|NA
TGTGCCAGTAGTGTAGGGACAGGCAATCAGCCCCAGCATTTT
CASSVGTGNQPQHF
>NA|TRBV5-1|TRBJ1-1|NA
TGCGCCAGCAGCTTGGTCAGGGCTAACACTGAAGCTTTCTTT
CASSLVRANTEAFF
>NA|TRBV25-1|TRBJ1-2|NA
TGTGCCAGCAGTGCAGGGGCGGGAGGCTACACCTTC
CASSAGAGGYTF
>NA|TRBV20-1|TRBJ1-1|NA
TGCAGTGCAACACAAGAGATGGCTTTCTTT
CSATQEMAFF
>NA|TRBV2|TRBJ2-2|NA
TGTGCCAGCAGTGAGCTCGGACTGTACACCGGGGAGCTGTTTTTT
CASSELGLYTGELFF
>NA|TRBV15|TRBJ2-3|NA
TGTGCCACCAGCAGGGATAGCACAGATACGCAGTATTTT
CATSRDSTDTQYF
>NA|TRBV14|TRBJ1-4|NA
TGTGCCAGCAGCCAAGATTTCGGGGTTGGTGAAAAACTGTTTTTT
CASSQDFGVGEKLFF
>NA|TRBV19|TRBJ1-3|NA
TGTGCCAGTAGAATTTTTGGGTCTGGAAACACCATATATTTT
CASRIFGSGNTIYF
>NA|TRBV3-1/TRBV3-2|TRBJ1-1|once
TGTGCCAGCAGCCTGTCTGATCAAACTACTGAAGCTTTCTTT
CASSLSDQTTEAFF
>NA|TRBV7-9|TRBJ1-2|NA
TGTGCCAGCAGCCCGGGGAGTTACTATGGCTACACCTTC
CASSPGSYYGYTF
>TRBD1|TRBV5-1|TRBJ1-4|NA
TGCGCCAGCAGCTTGGGTCTCGGGACAGGGAAGGAAAAACTGTTTTTT
CASSLGLGTGKEKLFF
>NA|TRBV18|TRBJ1-1|NA
TGTGCCAGCTCACCACTCGGAGGGGTTACGGGCCCGAACACTGAAGCTTTCTTT
CASSPLGGVTGPNTEAFF
>NA|TRBV7-8|TRBJ1-3|NA
TGTGCCAGCAGCTCACAGGGATCTGGAAACACCATATATTTT
CASSSQGSGNTIYF
>NA|TRBV10-2|TRBJ2-1|once
TGCGCCAGCAGAGACTCCTACGAGGGTGAGCAGTTCTTC
CASRDSYEGEQFF
>TRBD2|TRBV19|TRBJ2-3|NA
TGTGCCAGTAGTCGAGGGACTAGCGGGGGGGCATTAGGCACAGATACGCAGTATTTT
CASSRGTSGGALGTDTQYF
>NA|TRBV9|TRBJ2-1|once
TGTGCCAGCAGCGCAAATGGGCTCGCCTACAATGAGCAGTTCTTC
CASSANGLAYNEQFF